This T cell receptor beta chain is drawn from a study of radiation and T cells in renal cell carcinoma. General observations from the study: From baseline, blood top tumor clonotypes peaked at 2 weeks post-radiation.

To note about this clone: The antigen is unknown.

The CDR3 contains 14 residues. V was pared by 3 bases and J by 8 bases, with 4 bases of the junction left unmatched. Germline values: CDR1 MGHRA, CDR2 YSYEKL. Indicated time point: baseline pretreatment blood. The treatment is: 15 Gy SBRT to primary tumor, nephrectomy 4 weeks later. This renal cell carcinoma was of the clear cell type. Clones were sequenced by immunoSEQ multiplex PCR, and TCRdb holds only the in-frame ones, with some missing. The table lists some 100,000 clones, approximately 83% of them singletons. The receptor's source is a man aged 55 to 70 with renal cell carcinoma. V and J are TRBV4-1 and TRBJ2-2; TRBD1 matches 9 bases. Sequenced here: blood, sampled from a patient whose treatment included radiotherapy and nephrectomy. In DNA, the CDR3 is TGCGCCAGCAGCCATCGGACAGGGGATGGGGAGCTGTTTTTT. This codes for CASSHRTGDGELFF.